This entry lists 30 T cell receptor beta chains sequenced from one sample in a study of T cell responses to AZD1222 COVID-19 vaccine. Libraries were prepared by immunoSEQ multiplex PCR; TCRdb keeps only in-frame clonotypes and omits some of them. This table holds 180,000 or so clones, 85% to 90% found once. The sample here was peripheral blood, taken 28 days after the second AZD1222 dose. The source is an adult who received the AZD1222 COVID-19 vaccine.

J is TRBJ2-2 and V is TRBV9; D may match TRBD1 or TRBD2 (5 bases each). Trimming cost V 4 bases and J 3 bases, with 13 bases left between them. This CDR3 spans 15 amino acids. The germline CDR1 and CDR2 sequences are SGDLS and YYNGEE. CDR3 sequence reads: CASSIRDGYTGELFF. In DNA, the CDR3 is TGTGCCAGCAGCATCCGGGACGGATACACCGGGGAGCTGTTTTTT.

The chain's CDR3 is CASSLGAGQYF. The CDR3 DNA is TGTGCCAGCAGCTTGGGAGCAGGGCAGTACTTC. The chain uses TRBV5-6 and TRBJ2-7; D is unclear. Between the trimmed V and J ends, which lost 0 bases and 9 bases, there was a span of 7 bases. There are 11 residues in the CDR3. Germline V lookup: CDR1 SGHDT, CDR2 YYEEEE.

The rearrangement uses TRBV4-1 and TRBJ1-5, with TRBD1 matching 10 bases. The CDR3 covers 15 residues. After removal of 2 bases from V and 6 bases from J, the junction contained 4 bases not matched to a gene. Germline CDR1 and CDR2: MGHRA and YSYEKL. The DNA of the CDR3 is TGCGCCAGCAGCCAATTGGGACAGGGGAGTCAGCCCCAGCATTTT. As protein: CASSQLGQGSQPQHF.

This clone has a single count. The rearrangement links TRBV7-2 to TRBJ2-2, with TRBD2 matching over 9 bases. Per germline, CDR1 SGHTA and CDR2 FQGNSA. The CDR3 totals 12 residues. The CDR3 here is CASSGRSGELFF. For the CDR3, the DNA is TGTGCTTCCAGCGGGAGGTCCGGGGAGCTGTTTTTT.

The chain is built from TRBV3-1 (or the pseudogene TRBV3-2) and TRBJ2-7; the match to TRBD2 covers 7 bases. Losses at the gene ends were 2 bases for V and 3 bases for J; bases not matched to a gene: 4. This CDR3 region has 14 residues. Per the germline V gene, CDR1 is LGHDT and CDR2 is YNNKEL (reference sequence). The CDR3 DNA follows: TGTGCCAGCAGCCAATCTAGCGGTTTCTACGAGCAGTACTTC. It encodes CASSQSSGFYEQYF.

This clone was seen only once. Other DNA sequences in the same sample also yield this CDR3. The chain has TRBV2 and TRBJ2-1; D could derive from TRBD1 or TRBD2 (5 bases each). Per the germline V gene, CDR1 is SNHLY and CDR2 is FYNNEI. This CDR3 is built from 15 residues. The ends were cut back, 3 bases at V and 1 base at J, with 10 bases in the middle. CDR3 sequence: CASSEGRASYNEQFF. CDR3 DNA sequence: TGTGCCAGCAGTGAGGGGCGGGCTTCCTACAATGAGCAGTTCTTC.

This chain links TRBV7-8 with TRBJ2-7, with TRBD1 matching 7 bases. The germline CDR1 and CDR2 sequences are SGHVS and FQNEAQ. The CDR3 consists of 15 residues. Trimming took 5 bases from V and 1 from J; bases not matched to a gene: 8. The CDR3 loop reads CASSRIPGQSYEQYF. DNA for the CDR3: TGTGCCAGCAGCCGAATCCCGGGACAGTCCTACGAGCAGTACTTC.

J is TRBJ1-3 and V is TRBV3-1 (or the pseudogene TRBV3-2); D call uncertain. The CDR3 covers 15 residues. Trimming removed 4 bases at V and 2 bases at J, with 12 bases between. From germline, CDR1 is LGHDT and CDR2 YNNKEL (reference sequence). CDR3 DNA sequence: TGTGCCAGCAGCCCGTCAGCAAGGGCTGGAAACACCATATATTTT. Encoded protein: CASSPSARAGNTIYF.

The CDR3 DNA sequence: TGTGCCAGTAGTAAACCCCGCGGCGGGAGGGAAGAGACCCAGTACTTC. Its translation: CASSKPRGGREETQYF. The V call is TRBV19, the J call TRBJ2-5; 9 bases line up with TRBD2. The CDR3 length is 16 residues. The germline gives CDR1 LNHDA, CDR2 SQIVND (reference sequence). V gave up 4 bases and J gave up 3 bases; unmatched junction bases: 9. Looking up the rest from reference TRBV19 and TRBJ2-5 gives the full variable domain: DGGITQSPKYLFRKEGQNVTLSCEQNLNHDAMYWYRQDPGQGLRLIYYSQIVNDFQKGDIAEGYSVSREKKESFPLTVTSAQKNPTAFYLCASSKPRGGREETQYFGPGTRLLVL.

The chain couples TRBV7-2 to TRBJ2-1; D is unclear. Deletions cut 5 bases from V and 10 bases from J, with 18 bases between. This CDR3 has 14 residues. Germline values: CDR1 SGHTA, CDR2 FQGNSA. DNA of the CDR3: TGTGCCAGCAGCCCCCCCCCACTGGTTTCAGAGCAGTTCTTC. It specifies CASSPPPLVSEQFF.

This clone has a single count. The chain couples TRBV9 to TRBJ2-2; tentative D call: TRBD1 (5 bases). The CDR3 is 14 amino acids. The V gene lost 2 bases and the J gene lost 6 bases, with 11 bases spanning the gap. The germline gives CDR1 SGDLS, CDR2 YYNGEE. CDR3 nucleotide sequence: TGTGCCAGCAGCGTCGACAGACGGGCCGGGGAGCTGTTTTTT. The encoded protein is CASSVDRRAGELFF. Using reference TRBV9 and TRBJ2-2 for the parts outside the CDR3, the full variable domain is DSGVTQTPKHLITATGQRVTLRCSPRSGDLSVYWYQQSLDQGLQFLIQYYNGEERAKGNILERFSAQQFPDLHSELNLSSLELGDSALYFCASSVDRRAGELFFGEGSRLTVL.

CDR3 sequence reads: CASSFGADTQYF. The CDR3 coding sequence is TGTGCCAGCAGTTTTGGGGCAGATACGCAGTATTTT. The chain uses TRBV27 and TRBJ2-3, with D hard to call. Trimming shortened V by 3 bases and J by 4 bases, and 5 bases separated the two germline ends. Looked up from germline, CDR1 is MNHEY and CDR2 is SMNVEV (reference sequence). CDR3 length equals 12 residues.

The CDR3 is CASSTFTSALSSGANVLTF. The CDR3 nucleotides read TGTGCCAGCAGCACCTTTACTAGCGCCCTTTCCTCTGGGGCCAACGTCCTGACTTTC. The J gene is TRBJ2-6, the V gene TRBV5-4; 7 bases are a match to TRBD2. V dropped 4 bases and J dropped 0; count of bases not matched to a gene: 13. Per the germline V gene, CDR1 is SGHNT and CDR2 is YYREEE (reference sequence). The CDR3 is 19 residues long.

V and J are TRBV9 and TRBJ2-3, with D possibly TRBD2 on 5 matching bases. The germline gives CDR1 SGDLS, CDR2 YYNGEE. The CDR3 is 14 amino acids. V dropped 5 bases and J dropped 0 bases, with 10 bases sitting between them. CDR3 coding DNA: TGTGCCAGCAGTGAGGGCGAGAGCACAGATACGCAGTATTTT. Its translation is CASSEGESTDTQYF.

The genes are TRBV5-6 and TRBJ2-2; tentatively, D is TRBD1 (6 bases). This CDR3 is built from 16 residues. With 4 bases removed from V and 5 bases from J, the gap between germline ends came to 18 bases. From germline, CDR1 is SGHDT and CDR2 YYEEEE. DNA for the CDR3: TGTGCCAGCAGCACGTACAGGGTAGATTCAACCGGGGAGCTGTTTTTT. Its translation is CASSTYRVDSTGELFF.

The genes are TRBV7-9 and TRBJ1-4; 7 bases are a match to TRBD1. The junction had 4 bases not matched to a gene; V was cut back by 5 bases and J by 4 bases. The CDR3 covers 14 residues. Per the germline V gene, CDR1 is SEHNR and CDR2 is FQNEAQ (reference sequence). The CDR3 nucleotides are TGTGCCAGCAGCCCACAGGGGATTAATGAAAAACTGTTTTTT. It encodes CASSPQGINEKLFF. The entire variable domain, with the rest obtained from reference TRBV7-9 and TRBJ1-4, is as follows: DTGVSQNPRHKITKRGQNVTFRCDPISEHNRLYWYRQTLGQGPEFLTYFQNEAQLEKSRLLSDRFSAERPKGSFSTLEIQRTEQGDSAMYLCASSPQGINEKLFFGSGTQLSVL.

V is TRBV5-1 and J is TRBJ2-3; D might be TRBD1 or TRBD2, each matching 5 bases. Germline assignment: CDR1 SGHRS and CDR2 YFSETQ. The CDR3 covers 18 residues. V shed 0 bases and J shed 0 bases, with 17 bases lying between them. The CDR3 DNA sequence: TGCGCCAGCAGCTTGGGGGGCGCGGGTGCCGCTAGCACAGATACGCAGTATTTT. Protein sequence: CASSLGGAGAASTDTQYF.

This chain uses TRBV6-5 with TRBJ1-5; D perhaps matches TRBD1 (5 bases). Deletions cut 2 bases from V and 7 bases from J, with 18 bases between. CDR1 MNHEY and CDR2 SVGAGI come from the germline V gene. This CDR3 comprises 16 residues. The CDR3 region is CASSYEGQGTQQPQHF. The CDR3 DNA follows: TGTGCCAGCAGTTACGAAGGGCAGGGAACTCAACAGCCCCAGCATTTT.

J is TRBJ1-1 and V is TRBV11-2, with D perhaps matching TRBD1 (5 bases). Trimming left V 1 base short and J 2 bases short, with 8 bases between. The germline gives CDR1 SGHAT, CDR2 FQNNGV. The CDR3 runs to 14 residues. CDR3 bases: TGTGCCAGCAGCTTAGGACAGATCAACACTGAAGCTTTCTTT. Translation: CASSLGQINTEAFF.

The chain has TRBV30 and TRBJ1-5; TRBD1 aligns across 10 bases. The CDR3 has 15 amino acids. CDR1 GTSNPN and CDR2 SVGIG come from the germline V gene (reference sequence). V trimming: 3 bases; J trimming: 3 bases; junction bases outside the gene matches: 5. The CDR3 DNA is TGTGCCTGGAGGCTGGGGACAGGGGACAATCAGCCCCAGCATTTT. This gives the protein CAWRLGTGDNQPQHF.

The chain uses TRBV4-1 and TRBJ2-6; the D is unclear. This CDR3 has 17 amino acids. The V end was cut by 4 bases, the J end by 0 bases, with 13 bases between. CDR1 and CDR2 (germline): MGHRA, YSYEKL. The CDR3 DNA follows: TGCGCCAGCAGCCCTGATTCCACCTTCTCTGGGGCCAACGTCCTGACTTTC. It yields the protein CASSPDSTFSGANVLTF.

V and J are TRBV3-1 (or the pseudogene TRBV3-2) and TRBJ2-4; tentative D call: TRBD1 (6 bases). In germline, CDR1 is LGHDT, CDR2 YNNKEL (reference sequence). Trimming cost V 1 base and J 3 bases, with 13 bases left between them. CDR3 length: 16 residues. In DNA, the CDR3 is TGTGCCAGCAGCCAAGCCCTGGGACACAACAAAAACATTCAGTACTTC. It translates to CASSQALGHNKNIQYF.

This clone has just one count. The J gene is TRBJ2-1, the V gene TRBV28, with TRBD2 matching 11 bases. CDR1 is MDHEN and CDR2 is SYDVKM in the germline V gene. V shed 4 bases and J 8 bases; nucleotides not matched to a gene: 10. There are 16 residues in the CDR3. This CDR3 is CASSSPLAGGWDEQFF. CDR3 bases: TGTGCCAGCAGTTCCCCCCTAGCGGGAGGCTGGGATGAGCAGTTCTTC.

The chain uses TRBV9 and TRBJ2-7; 9 bases line up with TRBD1. Germline CDR1 is SGDLS and CDR2 is YYNGEE. This CDR3 has 15 residues. Unmatched junction bases numbered 3, after V lost 0 bases and J lost 2 bases. The CDR3 spells CASSVGTGAPYEQYF. The CDR3 DNA follows: TGTGCCAGCAGCGTAGGGACAGGGGCCCCCTACGAGCAGTACTTC.

The chain couples TRBV25-1 to TRBJ2-7; unclear D gene. The V gene lost 4 bases and the J gene lost 11 bases, with 12 bases spanning the gap. Germline loops: CDR1 MGHDK, CDR2 SYGVNS. CDR3 length equals 11 residues. The CDR3 is CASSVGTFEYF. The CDR3 coding sequence is TGTGCCAGCAGTGTGGGAACCTTCGAGTACTTC.

The chain recombines TRBV6-2 or TRBV6-3 with TRBJ1-5, with a weak D call TRBD1 (6 bases). V was cut by 0 bases and J by 3 bases, with 15 bases left in between. The CDR3 is 17 residues long. Per germline, CDR1 MNHEY and CDR2 SVGEGT. The CDR3 sequence: CASSYSRGGRDNQPQHF. In DNA, the CDR3 is TGTGCCAGCAGTTACTCGAGGGGGGGCAGGGACAATCAGCCCCAGCATTTT.

The gene calls are TRBV4-3 and TRBJ1-5; weak D call: TRBD1 (5 bases). CDR1 is LGHNA, CDR2 YSLEER, per germline. Trimming removed 4 bases from V and 0 bases from J, with 10 bases in between. The CDR3 runs 15 residues. CDR3 in amino acids: CASSLDGGSNQPQHF. The CDR3 region has the DNA TGCGCCAGCAGCCTCGACGGGGGTAGCAATCAGCCCCAGCATTTT.

The chain links TRBV6-2 or TRBV6-3 to TRBJ2-3; D unclear. Germline assignment: CDR1 MNHEY and CDR2 SVGEGT. The CDR3 runs 14 residues. Trimming left V 5 bases short and J 0 bases short, with 9 bases between. The CDR3 nucleotides are TGTGCCAGCAGTACTGCCGGAAGCACAGATACGCAGTATTTT. It is translated as CASSTAGSTDTQYF.

Regarding this clone: Its ends do not fully match the called genes, so a read error is possible. The rearrangement links TRBV28 to TRBJ1-1; 7 bases are a match to TRBD1. Germline values: CDR1 MDHEN, CDR2 SYDVKM. The CDR3 runs to 15 residues. The CDR3 coding sequence is TGTACCAGCACAGCCTCCGACAGGGTGAACACTGAAGCTTTCTTT. It is translated as CTSTASDRVNTEAFF.

For the CDR3, the DNA is TGTGCCAGCTCACCGAACGAGAACAGGCTTGAAAAACTGTTTTTT. Amino acids: CASSPNENRLEKLFF. This sequence joins TRBV18 and TRBJ1-4, with D possibly TRBD1 on 5 matching bases. Trimming pared 3 bases from V and 7 bases from J, leaving 15 bases between. CDR1 is KGHSH, CDR2 LQKENI, per germline. This CDR3 is 15 amino acids long.